This TCR beta chain was identified during a study of Graves' ophthalmopathy and Graves' hyperthyroidism. On the study more broadly: At initial diagnosis, peripheral blood was obtained, and this preceded any treatment.

The authors amplified TCR beta CDR3 regions, and they did so from RNA transcripts for repertoire sequencing. The workflow started with a first-round RT-PCR run with HTBI primers and then moved on to a second-round multiplex PCR. TCRdb ran MiXCR on the multiplex PCR reads and lists one entry per CDR3 protein. The sample holds about 740,000 distinct CDR3 sequences, 40% seen once. This clonotype appeared many times. Ophthalmopathy donors were characterized by moderate-to-severe activity, CAS of at least 3, NOSPECS of at least 4, and duration under 3 months. Isolation of PBMCs was performed using over 8.5 ml of fresh peripheral blood. The V gene end was trimmed by 0 bases and the J gene end by 2 bases; junction bases not matched to a gene: 6. This CDR3 comprises 15 residues. Per germline, CDR1 SQVTM and CDR2 ANQGSEA.

The chain has TRBV29-1 and TRBJ2-7; 8 bases map to TRBD2. Sequencing was carried out using peripheral blood. This sequence originates from an adult man with Graves' ophthalmopathy. CDR3 in amino acids: CSVEDRAGLAYEQYF. CDR3 coding DNA: TGCAGCGTTGAAGATCGGGCGGGACTAGCCTACGAGCAGTACTTC.